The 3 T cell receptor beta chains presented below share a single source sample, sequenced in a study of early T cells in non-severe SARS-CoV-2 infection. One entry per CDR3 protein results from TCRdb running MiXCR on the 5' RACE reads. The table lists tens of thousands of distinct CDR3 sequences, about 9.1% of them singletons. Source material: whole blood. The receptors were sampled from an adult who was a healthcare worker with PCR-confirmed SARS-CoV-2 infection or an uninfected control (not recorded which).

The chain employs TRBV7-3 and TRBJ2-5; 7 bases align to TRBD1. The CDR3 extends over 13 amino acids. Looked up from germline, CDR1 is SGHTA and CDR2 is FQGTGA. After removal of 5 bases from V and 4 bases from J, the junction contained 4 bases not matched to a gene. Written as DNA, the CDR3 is TGTGCCAGCAGCACCCGGGACAGAGAGACCCAGTACTTC. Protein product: CASSTRDRETQYF.

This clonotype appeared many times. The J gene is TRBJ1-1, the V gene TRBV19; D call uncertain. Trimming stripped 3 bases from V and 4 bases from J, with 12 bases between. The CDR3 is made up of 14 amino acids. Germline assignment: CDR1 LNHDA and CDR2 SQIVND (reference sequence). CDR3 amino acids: CASSMMVGFTEAFF. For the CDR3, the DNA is TGTGCCAGTAGTATGATGGTAGGATTCACTGAAGCTTTCTTT.

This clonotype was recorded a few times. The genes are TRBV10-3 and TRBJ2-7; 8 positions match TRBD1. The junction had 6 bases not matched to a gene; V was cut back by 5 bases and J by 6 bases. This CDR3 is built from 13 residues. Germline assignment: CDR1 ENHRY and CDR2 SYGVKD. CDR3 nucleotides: TGTGCCATCAGTAGCAGGGGGCTAGGCGAGCAGTACTTC. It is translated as CAISSRGLGEQYF.